These T cell receptor beta chains were read from a single sample in a study of T cells in Graves' hyperthyroidism and ophthalmopathy. TCRdb redid the calling of the multiplex PCR reads with MiXCR, one entry per CDR3 protein. The repertoire consists of about 480,000 distinct CDR3 sequences, with under 15% occurring once and the leading ten covering around 17%. The sequenced material came from blood. The source of these receptors is a young woman with Graves' hyperthyroidism. Each CDR3 is given with its conserved first and last residue. Each record gives: V gene, clone size, D gene, J gene, CDR3 DNA, CDR3 protein. D genes are given only for firm matches. Rows may omit the clone size; those that give it use once, few, many or a size class.

v_call: TRBV30
clone_size: many
d_call: -
j_call: TRBJ1-1
cdr3_nt: TGTGCCTGGAGTGCGGGGGCTGAAGCTTTCTTT
cdr3_aa: CAWSAGAEAFF

v_call: TRBV20-1
clone_size: few
d_call: TRBD1
j_call: TRBJ2-3
cdr3_nt: TGCAGTGCTACAGGGGGAAGCACAGATACGCAGTATTTT
cdr3_aa: CSATGGSTDTQYF

v_call: TRBV6-2/TRBV6-3
clone_size: -
d_call: -
j_call: TRBJ2-1
cdr3_nt: TGTGCCAGCAGTTACTCATTTCCGAATGAGCAGTTCTTC
cdr3_aa: CASSYSFPNEQFF

v_call: TRBV20-1
clone_size: -
d_call: -
j_call: TRBJ1-2
cdr3_nt: TGCAGTGCAGTACCGACAGCAGGGATCTATGGCTACACCTTC
cdr3_aa: CSAVPTAGIYGYTF

v_call: TRBV6-5
clone_size: -
d_call: -
j_call: TRBJ1-2
cdr3_nt: TGTGCCAGCAGTTACTCCGGCAGTTACTATGGCTACACCTTC
cdr3_aa: CASSYSGSYYGYTF

v_call: TRBV30
clone_size: few
d_call: -
j_call: TRBJ1-5
cdr3_nt: TGTGCCTCCTCGGGGGACATCAATCAGCCCCGGCATTTT
cdr3_aa: CASSGDINQPRHF

v_call: TRBV6-1
clone_size: many
d_call: -
j_call: TRBJ1-2
cdr3_nt: TGTGCCAGCAGTACGGGACGGATCTATGGCTACACCTTC
cdr3_aa: CASSTGRIYGYTF

v_call: TRBV5-1
clone_size: many
d_call: TRBD2
j_call: TRBJ2-1
cdr3_nt: TGCGCCAGCAGCCCCCCACTAGCGGGAGGGCGGAATGAGCAGTTCTTC
cdr3_aa: CASSPPLAGGRNEQFF

v_call: TRBV27
clone_size: many
d_call: -
j_call: TRBJ2-5
cdr3_nt: TGTGCCAGCAGTTCCCTAGGGTTCCAAGAGACCCAGTACTTC
cdr3_aa: CASSSLGFQETQYF

v_call: TRBV30
clone_size: -
d_call: -
j_call: TRBJ1-3
cdr3_nt: TGTGCCTGGAGTGGCAGGTTCGGAAACACCATATATTTT
cdr3_aa: CAWSGRFGNTIYF

v_call: TRBV6-1
clone_size: many
d_call: -
j_call: TRBJ1-1
cdr3_nt: TGTGCCAGCAGACCTCCCGGGACGGGGAACACTGAAGCTTTCTTT
cdr3_aa: CASRPPGTGNTEAFF

v_call: TRBV20-1
clone_size: many
d_call: -
j_call: TRBJ2-6
cdr3_nt: TGCACTAAGGGTGGTGGGGCCAACGTCCTGACTTTC
cdr3_aa: CTKGGGANVLTF

v_call: TRBV14
clone_size: few
d_call: TRBD2
j_call: TRBJ2-1
cdr3_nt: TGTGCCAGCAGCCTACTTAAGCGGGAGTGGCGTGAGCAGTTCTTC
cdr3_aa: CASSLLKREWREQFF

v_call: TRBV10-3
clone_size: many
d_call: TRBD2
j_call: TRBJ2-5
cdr3_nt: TGTGCCATCAGTGAGTCGTCGAAGACTAGCGGACAAGAGACCCAGTACTTC
cdr3_aa: CAISESSKTSGQETQYF

v_call: TRBV24-1
clone_size: many
d_call: -
j_call: TRBJ2-2
cdr3_nt: TGTGCCACCAGTGATTTGCGGTCCGGGCAGGGAGACACCGGGGAGCTGTTTTTT
cdr3_aa: CATSDLRSGQGDTGELFF

v_call: TRBV11-3
clone_size: -
d_call: TRBD1
j_call: TRBJ2-5
cdr3_nt: TGTGCCAGCAGCTTGCTACAGGGGGCTAAAGAGACCCGCCGGGACGAGACCCAGTACTTC
cdr3_aa: CASSLLQGAKETRRDETQYF

v_call: TRBV13
clone_size: -
d_call: TRBD1
j_call: TRBJ2-7
cdr3_nt: TGTGCCAGCAGCGAGGACAGGGTGAACGAGCAGTACTTC
cdr3_aa: CASSEDRVNEQYF

v_call: TRBV12-3/TRBV12-4
clone_size: many
d_call: -
j_call: TRBJ1-1
cdr3_nt: TGTGCCAGCAGCCTACTGGGTGTTCTTGAAGCTTTCTTT
cdr3_aa: CASSLLGVLEAFF

v_call: TRBV6-1
clone_size: many
d_call: -
j_call: TRBJ1-1
cdr3_nt: TGTGCCAGCAGGCAAGATCCAGGGAGCACTGAAGCTTTCTTT
cdr3_aa: CASRQDPGSTEAFF

v_call: TRBV19
clone_size: many
d_call: TRBD1
j_call: TRBJ1-5
cdr3_nt: TGTGCCAGTCATAGGACAGGGGATCGCCAGCCCCAGCATTTT
cdr3_aa: CASHRTGDRQPQHF

v_call: TRBV6-1
clone_size: -
d_call: -
j_call: TRBJ1-2
cdr3_nt: TGTGCCAGCAGTGAAGGGTCGGAGTACTATGGCTACACCTTC
cdr3_aa: CASSEGSEYYGYTF

v_call: TRBV11-3
clone_size: many
d_call: -
j_call: TRBJ2-1
cdr3_nt: TGTGCCAGCAGCTTAGAGGGACGAAATGAGCAGTTCTTC
cdr3_aa: CASSLEGRNEQFF

v_call: TRBV28
clone_size: once
d_call: -
j_call: TRBJ2-2
cdr3_nt: -
cdr3_aa: CASSFYLQGINEQYFGPNTGELFF

v_call: TRBV10-2
clone_size: many
d_call: -
j_call: TRBJ1-1
cdr3_nt: TGCGCCAGCACCACGCACAGGGAGAACACTGAAGCTTTCTTT
cdr3_aa: CASTTHRENTEAFF

v_call: TRBV30
clone_size: many
d_call: TRBD2
j_call: TRBJ2-3
cdr3_nt: TGTGCCTGGAGTCTCCCCGGGGCGGGAGTAACCGATACGCAGTATTTT
cdr3_aa: CAWSLPGAGVTDTQYF

v_call: TRBV19
clone_size: many
d_call: -
j_call: TRBJ1-1
cdr3_nt: TGTGCCAGTAGCCCTGGCGAGGCAGGGTGGGAAGCTTTCTTT
cdr3_aa: CASSPGEAGWEAFF

v_call: TRBV9
clone_size: -
d_call: -
j_call: TRBJ2-1
cdr3_nt: TGTGCCAGCAACGTAGAGTGGAGCCCGTACAATGAGCAGTTCTTC
cdr3_aa: CASNVEWSPYNEQFF

v_call: TRBV25-1
clone_size: -
d_call: -
j_call: TRBJ1-1
cdr3_nt: TGTGCCAGCAGTGTGGGCTCACAGGGAAACACTGAAGCTTTCTTT
cdr3_aa: CASSVGSQGNTEAFF

v_call: TRBV12-3/TRBV12-4
clone_size: many
d_call: TRBD1
j_call: TRBJ2-3
cdr3_nt: TGTGCCAGCAGTGGACAGGGGCTGGATACGCAGTATTTT
cdr3_aa: CASSGQGLDTQYF

v_call: TRBV4-1
clone_size: -
d_call: -
j_call: TRBJ2-1
cdr3_nt: TGCGCCAGCAGCCCTTTCCTTAGCTTAGGGCAGTTCTTC
cdr3_aa: CASSPFLSLGQFF

v_call: TRBV27
clone_size: few
d_call: TRBD2
j_call: TRBJ2-5
cdr3_nt: TGTGCCAGCAGAGCGCCGGGACTAGCGGGAAAAGAGACCCAGTACTTC
cdr3_aa: CASRAPGLAGKETQYF

v_call: TRBV7-6
clone_size: -
d_call: -
j_call: TRBJ2-5
cdr3_nt: TGTGCCAGCGGGTCCCTGGGGACCAAACAAGAGACCCAGTACTTC
cdr3_aa: CASGSLGTKQETQYF

v_call: TRBV27
clone_size: -
d_call: -
j_call: TRBJ1-1
cdr3_nt: TGTGCCAGCGACCACACTGAAGCTTTCTTT
cdr3_aa: CASDHTEAFF

v_call: TRBV30
clone_size: many
d_call: TRBD1
j_call: TRBJ1-1
cdr3_nt: TGTGCCTGGAGTCCACCGGACAGGGGGCGCAGGAACACTGAAGCTTTCTTT
cdr3_aa: CAWSPPDRGRRNTEAFF

v_call: TRBV20-1
clone_size: once
d_call: -
j_call: TRBJ2-7
cdr3_nt: TGCAGTGCTTTCCGGGACTTAGACCTTGGGCAGTACTTC
cdr3_aa: CSAFRDLDLGQYF

v_call: TRBV10-3
clone_size: many
d_call: -
j_call: TRBJ1-2
cdr3_nt: TGTGCCATCAGCGCCGGGACGGGAATCTATGGCTACACCTTC
cdr3_aa: CAISAGTGIYGYTF

v_call: TRBV19
clone_size: many
d_call: TRBD2
j_call: TRBJ2-7
cdr3_nt: TGTGCCAGTGGCGGGGGTTACGAGCAGTACTTC
cdr3_aa: CASGGGYEQYF

v_call: TRBV30
clone_size: many
d_call: -
j_call: TRBJ1-1
cdr3_nt: TGTGCCTGGAGCCGGGTGAACACTGAAGCTTTCTTT
cdr3_aa: CAWSRVNTEAFF

v_call: TRBV2
clone_size: many
d_call: -
j_call: TRBJ2-1
cdr3_nt: TGTGCCAGCAGCGGCTTGGCGGGAATGGGGGAGTTCTTC
cdr3_aa: CASSGLAGMGEFF

v_call: TRBV2
clone_size: many
d_call: TRBD1
j_call: TRBJ1-4
cdr3_nt: TGTGCCAGCAGTGAGGACAGGGATGAAAAACTGTTTTTT
cdr3_aa: CASSEDRDEKLFF

v_call: TRBV2
clone_size: many
d_call: -
j_call: TRBJ1-2
cdr3_nt: TGTGCCAGCAGTGAAGGGCCGGTGGATGGCTACACCTTC
cdr3_aa: CASSEGPVDGYTF

v_call: TRBV11-2
clone_size: -
d_call: -
j_call: TRBJ2-3
cdr3_nt: TGTGCCAGCAGCCTAGAGAGGACAGATACGCAGTATTTT
cdr3_aa: CASSLERTDTQYF

v_call: TRBV30
clone_size: many
d_call: TRBD1
j_call: TRBJ1-2
cdr3_nt: TGTGCCTGGACGACAGGGAACTATGGCTACACCTTC
cdr3_aa: CAWTTGNYGYTF

v_call: TRBV9
clone_size: many
d_call: TRBD2
j_call: TRBJ2-3
cdr3_nt: TGTGCCAGCAGTGAAAGCGGGAGGGCCGCCGATACGCAGTATTTT
cdr3_aa: CASSESGRAADTQYF

v_call: TRBV12-3/TRBV12-4
clone_size: few
d_call: -
j_call: TRBJ2-4
cdr3_nt: TGTGCCAGCAGTTTTTACGGGCGGGTAGGAAAAAACATTCAGTACTTC
cdr3_aa: CASSFYGRVGKNIQYF

v_call: TRBV12-3/TRBV12-4
clone_size: many
d_call: -
j_call: TRBJ1-1
cdr3_nt: TGTGCCAGCAGTCCGGGAGTTGAAGCTTTCTTT
cdr3_aa: CASSPGVEAFF

v_call: TRBV5-1
clone_size: few
d_call: -
j_call: TRBJ2-7
cdr3_nt: TGCGCCAGCAGTCGCGGTTCACCCTACGAGCAGTACTTC
cdr3_aa: CASSRGSPYEQYF

v_call: TRBV24-1
clone_size: -
d_call: -
j_call: TRBJ2-3
cdr3_nt: TGTGCCACCAGTGACACAGAAGCGAGAGGGGCAGATACGCAGTATTTT
cdr3_aa: CATSDTEARGADTQYF

v_call: TRBV29-1
clone_size: many
d_call: TRBD2
j_call: TRBJ2-5
cdr3_nt: TGCAGCGGATGGCGGGAGGGCCCAGAGACCCAGTACTTC
cdr3_aa: CSGWREGPETQYF

v_call: TRBV5-1
clone_size: many
d_call: TRBD2
j_call: TRBJ2-2
cdr3_nt: TGCGCCAGCAGCTCTGGACTAGCGGGAGGGCCGAACACCGGGGAGCTGTTTTTT
cdr3_aa: CASSSGLAGGPNTGELFF

v_call: TRBV6-4
clone_size: -
d_call: -
j_call: TRBJ2-2
cdr3_nt: TGTGCCAGCAGTCTCCAGGCTTCTGTGGGGACCGGGGAGCTGTTTTTT
cdr3_aa: CASSLQASVGTGELFF

v_call: TRBV6-6
clone_size: many
d_call: -
j_call: TRBJ1-2
cdr3_nt: TGTGCCAGCAGTTACTCGATCTACGACAGCTACTATGGCTACACCTTC
cdr3_aa: CASSYSIYDSYYGYTF

v_call: TRBV27
clone_size: -
d_call: -
j_call: TRBJ1-2
cdr3_nt: TGTGCCAGCAGTGGAACATGGCCCGGCGGCTACACCTTC
cdr3_aa: CASSGTWPGGYTF

v_call: TRBV30
clone_size: many
d_call: TRBD1
j_call: TRBJ1-3
cdr3_nt: TGTGCCTGGAGTGCCGGGACAGGGGTGTTTTTAGGAAACACCATATATTTT
cdr3_aa: CAWSAGTGVFLGNTIYF

v_call: TRBV5-4
clone_size: -
d_call: TRBD2
j_call: TRBJ2-3
cdr3_nt: TGTGCCAGCAGGACCTGGGGACTAGCGGGGGGGACAGATACGCAGTATTTT
cdr3_aa: CASRTWGLAGGTDTQYF

v_call: TRBV7-3
clone_size: many
d_call: -
j_call: TRBJ2-3
cdr3_nt: TGTGCCAGCAGCTTAGGCCCACGACCAGGGGCAGATACGCAGTATTTT
cdr3_aa: CASSLGPRPGADTQYF

v_call: TRBV27
clone_size: once
d_call: -
j_call: TRBJ1-3
cdr3_nt: TGTGCCAGCAGTACCCGACAGGACTACTCTGGAAACACCATATATTTT
cdr3_aa: CASSTRQDYSGNTIYF

v_call: TRBV20-1
clone_size: many
d_call: TRBD2
j_call: TRBJ2-1
cdr3_nt: TGCAGTGCTAGAGTAGGACTAGCGGGTTACAATGAGCAGTTCTTC
cdr3_aa: CSARVGLAGYNEQFF

v_call: TRBV5-8
clone_size: -
d_call: TRBD1
j_call: TRBJ2-7
cdr3_nt: TGTGCCAGCAGCGCCGGGACAGGGGCGTACGAGCAGTACTTC
cdr3_aa: CASSAGTGAYEQYF